Listed below are T cell receptor beta chains from one sample, sequenced in a study of blood T cell repertoires in COVID-19. TCRdb's copy holds only in-frame clones and misses some; the assay was immunoSEQ multiplex PCR. This sample has 87,000 or so clones; 70% to 90% occur once, and the top ten carry around 3.3%. Sequencing was performed on peripheral blood. Source of these receptors: a woman older than 75 with COVID-19, enrolled during active disease. CDR3s include the opening cysteine and the closing phenylalanine or tryptophan. D genes are given only for firm matches.

>NA|TRBV28|TRBJ1-1
TGTGCCAGCAGTTATTTTAAGGGCCGGAGGACTGAAGCTTTCTTT
CASSYFKGRRTEAFF
>TRBD1|TRBV27|TRBJ2-2
TGTGCCAGCAGTTTACGCTGGACAGGGGGTTCCGGGGAGCTGTTTTTT
CASSLRWTGGSGELFF
>NA|TRBV7-2|TRBJ2-5
TGTGCCAGCAGCTTAGTTAGAGGGGGAGAGACCCAGTACTTC
CASSLVRGGETQYF
>NA|TRBV10-3|TRBJ1-3
TGTGCCATCAGTGCTTACAGCTCTGGAAACACCATATATTTT
CAISAYSSGNTIYF
>NA|TRBV19|TRBJ2-1
TGTGCCAGTAGGTCCTTCGATGAGCAGTTCTTC
CASRSFDEQFF
>NA|TRBV4-3|TRBJ1-2
TGCGCCAGCAGCCAAGATAGAGGGAACTATGGCTACACCTTC
CASSQDRGNYGYTF
>TRBD1|TRBV9|TRBJ2-2
TGTGCCAGCAGCGTCCGGGACAGGTCCGGGGAGCTGTTTTTT
CASSVRDRSGELFF
>TRBD1|TRBV28|TRBJ1-2
TGTGCCAGCAAAGTGACAGGGGGCGGCTACACCTTC
CASKVTGGGYTF
>TRBD1|TRBV6-6|TRBJ1-5
TGTGCCAGCAGTTCCTCGACAGGGGGCAACAATCAGCCCCAGCATTTT
CASSSSTGGNNQPQHF
>NA|TRBV9|TRBJ2-5
TGTGCCAGCAGCGTAGCACAGGGAGAGACCCAGTACTTC
CASSVAQGETQYF
>TRBD2|TRBV18|TRBJ2-3
TGTGCCAGCTCACCATTCCCGGGACTAGCGGCGGTCGCAGATACGCAGTATTTT
CASSPFPGLAAVADTQYF
>NA|TRBV10-3|TRBJ2-1
TGTGCCATCAGGGGCGGGATCGATGAGCAGTTCTTC
CAIRGGIDEQFF
>TRBD2|TRBV19|TRBJ2-1
TGTGCCAGTAGTCCCCCCGGGGGGGTGGGGTACAATGAGCAGTTCTTC
CASSPPGGVGYNEQFF
>NA|TRBV18|TRBJ1-1
TGTGCCAGCTCACCCTCGGGGGGGTACACTGAAGCTTTCTTT
CASSPSGGYTEAFF
>TRBD2|TRBV19|TRBJ2-3
TGTGCCAGTAGTCCTCAGCGGGGGAGCACAGATACGCAGTATTTT
CASSPQRGSTDTQYF
>TRBD1|TRBV11-2|TRBJ2-1
TGTGCCAGCAGCTTAGCCCTCGGGACAGGGGGCAATGAGCAGTTCTTC
CASSLALGTGGNEQFF
>NA|TRBV5-4|TRBJ2-5
TGTGCCAGCAGCTTCGAGGTGACCCAAGAGACCCAGTACTTC
CASSFEVTQETQYF
>NA|TRBV27|TRBJ2-7
TGTGCCAGCAGTTTATCGATGGGGGGTATATCCTACGAGCAGTACTTC
CASSLSMGGISYEQYF
>NA|TRBV5-4|TRBJ2-3
TGTGCCAGCAGCTCAGGACAGCCTAGCACAGATACGCAGTATTTT
CASSSGQPSTDTQYF
>NA|TRBV19|TRBJ2-7
TGTGCCAGTAGTACCTTGTCGTACAGGGACGAGCAGTACTTC
CASSTLSYRDEQYF